The present entry profiles one T cell receptor (beta chain) with its context. It has no known antigen specificity. No qualities accompany the bases; no much larger clone lies one base away. The data originate from a study of shared clonotypes between healthy human individuals (dated by TCRdb to the early 2020s). Some background on the complete study: A couple of women and three men aged 18 to 49 years were included in the cohort. For each donor, CD4 naive and CD4 memory were each given three plates, CD8 naive was given two plates, and CD8 memory was given one plate. Each donor's leukapheresis produced roughly between about 0.8 and 8.9 billion PBMCs. To estimate repertoire size and how much clonotypes are shared between individuals, the study performed deep sequencing of blood TCR repertoires from roughly five healthy adults. Different laboratories and diverse techniques were used to prepare libraries and sequence TCR repertoires, to increase sequencing depth and limit assay-specific biases.

The donors were healthy, HIV-negative adults with no recently reported acute infections or vaccinations. Every donor was a Caucasian adult residing in Nashville, Tennessee, USA. Magnetic negative selection was used to enrich CD4+ T cells, after which naive cells were positively selected on CD45RA and the negative fraction became the memory subset. Blood was obtained by leukapheresis, after which PBMCs were separated by Ficoll-Histopaque density gradient centrifugation and cryopreserved in liquid nitrogen vapor phase. Analytical flow cytometry was used to check the purity and quantity of every magnetically sorted T cell population. Genomic DNA was isolated from every sorted fraction and measured by UV absorbance on a Nanodrop 2000c. Study-wide conclusions, independent of this receptor: Sampling was limited to blood, and TCR repertoires in tissue likely differ from TCR repertoires in blood. Because the study included only a small number of donors, the genetic and exposure-history diversity represented was limited. Compared with non-shared clonotypes, clonotypes shared by all four sorted-subset donors had higher generation probabilities. Pairwise subsampling led to the expectation that sequencing depth would affect the degree of clonotype sharing among donors. Incomplete sequencing was indicated by rarefaction of sorted-subset datasets, despite the large sequencing depth. When four donors were compared, the shared fraction of clonotypes was roughly 4.8% for naive CD4, less than 4% for naive CD8, more than 2% for memory CD4, and roughly 0.43% for memory CD8. Naive subsets generally had larger estimated clonotype richness than memory subsets.

Using the deep immunoSEQ assay, multiplex PCR amplified TCR CDR3 regions from genomic DNA. For each cell subset, the extracted genomic DNA was distributed evenly across all wells of several immunoSEQ 96-well plates, and each plate served as one replicate. For sorted subsets, each replicate PCR was loaded with about 200 ng genomic DNA, equivalent to 30,000 or so T cell genomes. Purified libraries were measured with a Qubit 3.0 fluorometer, size-checked on a Bioanalyzer 2100, and measured again with the KAPA Library Quantification kit. Every immunoSEQ 96-well plate was sequenced on a dedicated single-read 150-cycle Illumina NextSeq 550 flow cell. In the original analysis: Because the immunoSEQ output held only junctional sequences and lacked quality scores, the filtering could not match the filtering applied to full-length reads. To assign V/J genes and CDR3, sequences were annotated using PyIR, a Python wrapper for IgBLAST v1.9, with IMGT germline references. Reads with weak V/J assignments (E-value above 1e-6), missing CDR3, stop codons, out-of-frame junctions, or ambiguous translated residues were removed. V3J clonotypes were defined by identical inferred V gene, J gene, and CDR3 amino acid sequence. The percentage overlap between two repertoires was calculated by dividing the number of shared unique clonotypes by the size of the smaller repertoire. Repertoire richness was assessed with RTK rarefaction, the Chao1 estimator, and Recon v2.1 estimates of unobserved clonotypes. For all TCRbeta clonotypes obtained by the gDNA method from a handful of donors, generation probabilities were computed with OLGA. Entries here come from immuneACCESS through TCRdb and include only in-frame sequences with V and J called. Some clones fail to appear in such tables; in the studies checked, an unresolved V gene covers under half of the shortfall, and the cause of the remainder is unknown. Clone size and V and J calls were adopted from that table, with D and trimming inferred from the DNA. The sample records about 1 million clones, approximately 78% of which are singletons. The biggest ten clones account for under 0.6% of the sample.

Its CDR3 holds 24 amino acids, cysteine through phenylalanine. Of the read, only the CDR3 DNA is kept; its 72 bases are in frame from base 1. This sequence was found in a man younger than 30 in good health. Some clones in this sample may be carry-over from other donors' samples. The source material was memory CD4+ T cells from PBMCs. Read against the paper, the sample's cell subset or site label means: CD45RA-negative fraction. Recombination connected TRBV1 to TRBJ1-5; the table's D call of TRBD1 was not tested on the DNA. TRBV1 is listed as a pseudogene. The CDR3 sequence is CTSSQYSRGWGPLYRNYSNQPQHF. In nucleotide form, the sequence is TGCACCAGCAGCCAATACAGTAGGGGGTGGGGTCCTCTATATAGAAACTATAGCAATCAGCCCCAGCATTTT.